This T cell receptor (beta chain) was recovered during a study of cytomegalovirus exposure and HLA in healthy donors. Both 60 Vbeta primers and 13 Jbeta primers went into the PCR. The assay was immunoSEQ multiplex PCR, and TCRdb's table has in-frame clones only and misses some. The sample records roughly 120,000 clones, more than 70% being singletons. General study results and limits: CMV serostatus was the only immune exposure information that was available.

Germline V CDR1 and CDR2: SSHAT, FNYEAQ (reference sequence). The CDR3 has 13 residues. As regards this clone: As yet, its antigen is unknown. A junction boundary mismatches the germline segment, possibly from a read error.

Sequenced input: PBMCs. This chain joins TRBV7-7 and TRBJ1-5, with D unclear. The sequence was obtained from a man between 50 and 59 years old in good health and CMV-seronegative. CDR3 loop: CASSFESYQPQHF. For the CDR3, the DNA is TGTGCTAGCAGCTTTGAGTCCTATCAGCCCCAGCATTTT.